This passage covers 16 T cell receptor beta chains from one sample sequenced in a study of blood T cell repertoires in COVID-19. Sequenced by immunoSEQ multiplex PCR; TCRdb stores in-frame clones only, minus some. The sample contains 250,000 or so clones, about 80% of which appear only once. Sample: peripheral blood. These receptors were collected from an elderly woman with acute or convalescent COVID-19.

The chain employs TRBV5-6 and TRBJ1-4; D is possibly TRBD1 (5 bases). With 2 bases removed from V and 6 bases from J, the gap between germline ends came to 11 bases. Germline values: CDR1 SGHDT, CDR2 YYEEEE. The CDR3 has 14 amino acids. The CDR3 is CASSFSGLDEKLFF. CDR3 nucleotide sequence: TGTGCCAGCAGCTTTTCAGGGTTGGATGAAAAACTGTTTTTT.

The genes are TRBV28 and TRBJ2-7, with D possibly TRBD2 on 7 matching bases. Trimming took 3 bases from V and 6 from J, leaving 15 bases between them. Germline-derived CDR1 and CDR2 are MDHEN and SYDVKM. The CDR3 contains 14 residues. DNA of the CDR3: TGTGCCAGCAGTTTCGGGGGGCACATCGGCGAGCAGTACTTC. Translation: CASSFGGHIGEQYF.

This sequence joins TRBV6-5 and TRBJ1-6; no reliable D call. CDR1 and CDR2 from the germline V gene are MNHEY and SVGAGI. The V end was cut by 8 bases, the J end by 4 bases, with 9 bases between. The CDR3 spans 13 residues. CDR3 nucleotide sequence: TGTGCCAGCTGGAACAGTTATAATTCACCCCTCCACTTT. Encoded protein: CASWNSYNSPLHF.

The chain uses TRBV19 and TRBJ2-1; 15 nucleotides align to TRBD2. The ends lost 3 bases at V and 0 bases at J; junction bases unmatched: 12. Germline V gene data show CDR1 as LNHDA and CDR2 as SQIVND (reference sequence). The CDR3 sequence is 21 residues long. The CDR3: CASSMGPGLAGGWSSYNEQFF. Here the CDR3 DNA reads TGTGCCAGTAGTATGGGCCCGGGACTAGCGGGAGGATGGAGCTCCTACAATGAGCAGTTCTTC.

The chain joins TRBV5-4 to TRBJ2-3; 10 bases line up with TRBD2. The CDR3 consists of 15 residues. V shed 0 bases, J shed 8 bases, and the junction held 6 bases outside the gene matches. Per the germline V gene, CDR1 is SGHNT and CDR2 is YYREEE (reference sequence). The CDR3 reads CASSLERGGKGTQYF. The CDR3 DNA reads TGTGCCAGCAGCTTGGAGCGGGGGGGGAAGGGTACGCAGTATTTT.

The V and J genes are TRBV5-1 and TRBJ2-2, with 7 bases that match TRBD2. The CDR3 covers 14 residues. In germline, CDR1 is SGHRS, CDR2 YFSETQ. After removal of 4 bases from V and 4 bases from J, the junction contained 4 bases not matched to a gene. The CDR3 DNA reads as TGCGCCAGCAGCGAAGCGGGACCCACCGGGGAGCTGTTTTTT. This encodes CASSEAGPTGELFF.

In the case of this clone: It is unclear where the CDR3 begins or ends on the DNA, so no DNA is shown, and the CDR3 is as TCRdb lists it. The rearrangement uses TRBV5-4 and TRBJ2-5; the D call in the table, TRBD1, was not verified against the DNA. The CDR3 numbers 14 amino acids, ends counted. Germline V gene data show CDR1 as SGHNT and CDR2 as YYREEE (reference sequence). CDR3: CASSSSTDQETQYF.

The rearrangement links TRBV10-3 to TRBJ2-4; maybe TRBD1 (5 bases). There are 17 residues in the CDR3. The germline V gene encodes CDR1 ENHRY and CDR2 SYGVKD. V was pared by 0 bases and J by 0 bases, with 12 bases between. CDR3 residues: CAISESGQLLAKNIQYF. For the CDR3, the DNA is TGTGCCATCAGTGAGTCCGGACAATTACTAGCCAAAAACATTCAGTACTTC.

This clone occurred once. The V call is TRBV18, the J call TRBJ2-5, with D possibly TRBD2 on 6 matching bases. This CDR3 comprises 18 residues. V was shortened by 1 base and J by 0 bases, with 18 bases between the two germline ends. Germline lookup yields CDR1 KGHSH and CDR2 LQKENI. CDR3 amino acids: CASSPLGPGGANQETQYF. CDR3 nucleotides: TGTGCCAGCTCACCACTGGGCCCAGGAGGGGCCAACCAAGAGACCCAGTACTTC.

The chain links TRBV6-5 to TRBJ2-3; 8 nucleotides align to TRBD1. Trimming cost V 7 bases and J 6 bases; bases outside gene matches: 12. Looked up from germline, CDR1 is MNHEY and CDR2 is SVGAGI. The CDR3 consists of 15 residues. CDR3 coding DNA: TGTGCCAGCATCCAGGACAGGGCGGTCAGGGATACGCAGTATTTT. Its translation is CASIQDRAVRDTQYF.

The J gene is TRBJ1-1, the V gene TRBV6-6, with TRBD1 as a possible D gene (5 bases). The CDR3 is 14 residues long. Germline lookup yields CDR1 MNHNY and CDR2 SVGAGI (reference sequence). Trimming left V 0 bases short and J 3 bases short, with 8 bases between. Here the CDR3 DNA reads TGTGCCAGCAGTTACTCGGGGGGGGACACTGAAGCTTTCTTT. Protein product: CASSYSGGDTEAFF.

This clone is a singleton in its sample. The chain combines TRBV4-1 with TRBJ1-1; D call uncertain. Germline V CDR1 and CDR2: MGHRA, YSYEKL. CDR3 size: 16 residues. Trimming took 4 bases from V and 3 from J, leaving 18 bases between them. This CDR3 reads CASSPLGAGRDTEAFF. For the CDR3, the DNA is TGCGCCAGCAGCCCCCTCGGAGCGGGTAGGGACACTGAAGCTTTCTTT.

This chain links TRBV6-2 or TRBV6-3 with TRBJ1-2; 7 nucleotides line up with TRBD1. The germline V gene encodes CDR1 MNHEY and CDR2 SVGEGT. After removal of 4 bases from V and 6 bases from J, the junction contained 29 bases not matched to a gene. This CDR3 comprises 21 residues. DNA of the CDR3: TGTGCCAGCAGTTCGGGCCCCACTAATAAAATCATCGGACAGGTGGGAGATGGCTACACCTTC. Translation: CASSSGPTNKIIGQVGDGYTF.

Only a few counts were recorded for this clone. The chain's CDR3 is CASSYDGSIYGYTF. The CDR3 DNA reads as TGTGCCAGCAGTTACGACGGGTCCATCTATGGCTACACCTTC. The chain joins TRBV6-5 to TRBJ1-2; D unresolved. V was shortened by 2 bases and J by 4 bases, with 11 bases between the two germline ends. Germline-derived CDR1 and CDR2 are MNHEY and SVGAGI. This CDR3 has 14 amino acids.

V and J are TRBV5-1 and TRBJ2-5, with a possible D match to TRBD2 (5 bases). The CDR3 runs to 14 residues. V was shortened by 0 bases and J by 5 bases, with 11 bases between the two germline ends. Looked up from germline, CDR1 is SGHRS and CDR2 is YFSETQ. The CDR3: CASSLVQRGETQYF. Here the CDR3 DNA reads TGCGCCAGCAGCTTGGTACAGAGAGGGGAGACCCAGTACTTC. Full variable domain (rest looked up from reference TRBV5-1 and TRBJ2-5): KAGVTQTPRYLIKTRGQQVTLSCSPISGHRSVSWYQQTPGQGLQFLFEYFSETQRNKGNFPGRFSGRQFSNSRSEMNVSTLELGDSALYLCASSLVQRGETQYFGPGTRLLVL.

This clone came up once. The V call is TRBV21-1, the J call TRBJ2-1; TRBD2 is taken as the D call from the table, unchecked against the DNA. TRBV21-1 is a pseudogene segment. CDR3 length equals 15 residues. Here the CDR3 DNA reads TGTGCCAGCAGCGACCTAGGAGTGGCCTACAATGAGCAGTTCTTC. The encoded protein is CASSDLGVAYNEQFF.